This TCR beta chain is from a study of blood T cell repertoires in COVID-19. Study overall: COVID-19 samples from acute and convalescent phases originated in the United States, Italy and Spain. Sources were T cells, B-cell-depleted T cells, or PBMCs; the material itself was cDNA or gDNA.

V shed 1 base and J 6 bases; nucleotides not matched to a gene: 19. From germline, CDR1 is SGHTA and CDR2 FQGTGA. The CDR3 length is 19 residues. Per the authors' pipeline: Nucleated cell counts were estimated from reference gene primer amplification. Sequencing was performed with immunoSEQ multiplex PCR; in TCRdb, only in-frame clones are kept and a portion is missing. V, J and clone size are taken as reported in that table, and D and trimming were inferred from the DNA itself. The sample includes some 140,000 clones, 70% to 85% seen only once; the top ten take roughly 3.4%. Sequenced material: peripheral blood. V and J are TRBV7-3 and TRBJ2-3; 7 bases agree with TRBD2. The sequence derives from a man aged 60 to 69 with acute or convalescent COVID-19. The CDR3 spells CASSLNGGSSRMYTDTQYF. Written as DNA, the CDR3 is TGTGCCAGCAGCTTAAATGGCGGGAGTAGCCGTATGTATACTGATACGCAGTATTTT.